Listed below are T cell receptor beta chains from one sample, sequenced in a study of T-cell reconstitution after alpha-beta-depleted transplantation in children. From the PCR reads, TCRdb called clonotypes with MiXCR, one entry per CDR3 protein. The sample holds about 260,000 distinct CDR3 sequences, 11% seen once. Sequences were derived from peripheral blood, sampled 180 days after TCRalphabeta/CD19-depleted stem cell transplant. These receptors originate from a male patient aged 2-9 years who had a stem cell transplant for chronic granulomatous disease, so the T cells may come from the graft donor. Both conserved end residues are trimmed from each CDR3. A D gene is named only where the DNA matches it firmly.

cdr3_aa: ASSVAPAGSSYEQY
v_call: TRBV9
j_call: TRBJ2-7
d_call: TRBD2

cdr3_aa: ASSRPSLAGVETQY
v_call: TRBV12-3/TRBV12-4
j_call: TRBJ2-5
d_call: TRBD2

cdr3_aa: SARTSGRTYNEQF
v_call: TRBV20-1
j_call: TRBJ2-1
d_call: TRBD2

cdr3_aa: ASSRRDGGQETQY
v_call: TRBV5-1
j_call: TRBJ2-5
d_call: NA

cdr3_aa: ASSYSNPEQF
v_call: TRBV6-2/TRBV6-3
j_call: TRBJ2-1
d_call: NA

cdr3_aa: ASSLSTETQY
v_call: TRBV11-2
j_call: TRBJ2-5
d_call: NA

cdr3_aa: ASNNRGLTDTQY
v_call: TRBV12-3/TRBV12-4
j_call: TRBJ2-3
d_call: TRBD1

cdr3_aa: ASSSTMADTQY
v_call: TRBV5-1
j_call: TRBJ2-3
d_call: NA

cdr3_aa: ASSGGGGAMADTQY
v_call: TRBV11-3
j_call: TRBJ2-3
d_call: TRBD2

cdr3_aa: ASSQDGVGGDTQY
v_call: TRBV3-1
j_call: TRBJ2-3
d_call: NA

cdr3_aa: SARAGTSGYEQY
v_call: TRBV20-1
j_call: TRBJ2-7
d_call: TRBD2

cdr3_aa: RQPGLGFYNEQF
v_call: TRBV20-1
j_call: TRBJ2-1
d_call: TRBD2

cdr3_aa: AIRDAKNIQY
v_call: TRBV10-3
j_call: TRBJ2-4
d_call: NA

cdr3_aa: ATSRSRTGDSNQPQH
v_call: TRBV15
j_call: TRBJ1-5
d_call: TRBD1

cdr3_aa: SARDQVGRKTEAF
v_call: TRBV20-1
j_call: TRBJ1-1
d_call: NA

cdr3_aa: ASSRTETGELF
v_call: TRBV7-9
j_call: TRBJ2-2
d_call: NA

cdr3_aa: ASSSTSGGHVLGTDTQY
v_call: TRBV5-1
j_call: TRBJ2-3
d_call: TRBD2

cdr3_aa: ASSYRGAPNNEQF
v_call: TRBV12-3/TRBV12-4
j_call: TRBJ2-1
d_call: NA

cdr3_aa: ASSLVNDRGYEQY
v_call: TRBV7-6
j_call: TRBJ2-7
d_call: TRBD1

cdr3_aa: ASSQVISSSYNEQF
v_call: TRBV14
j_call: TRBJ2-1
d_call: NA

cdr3_aa: ASSSKTGTQY
v_call: TRBV12-3/TRBV12-4
j_call: TRBJ2-3
d_call: NA

cdr3_aa: ASSIRYSSYEQY
v_call: TRBV19
j_call: TRBJ2-7
d_call: NA